The 4 T cell receptor beta chains below were found in one sample sequenced in a study of Ad26.COV2.S vaccination and SARS-CoV-2 variants. The treatment was: around 19 received Ad26.COV2.S at low or high dose, single or two shots; roughly 5 received placebo; per-sample allocation not given. Sampling occurred on day 63 after the first vaccine or placebo injection. Profiling relied on immunoSEQ multiplex PCR, and the TCRdb table lists in-frame clones only, not all of them. Here the sample spans 430,000 or so clones, 80% to 90% being singletons. The sequenced sample was peripheral blood, obtained in a trial of Ad26.COV2.S vaccine versus placebo. Receptors were obtained from a person aged 18-65 years who received the Ad26.COV2.S COVID-19 vaccine or a placebo.

This clone was seen only once. Here the CDR3 reads CASSLPLAGGSHLTDTQYF. The DNA of the CDR3 is TGCGCCAGCAGTCTGCCCCTAGCGGGAGGGTCCCATCTCACAGATACGCAGTATTTT. The rearrangement uses TRBV5-1 and TRBJ2-3; 12 bases map to TRBD2. V was clipped by 5 bases and J by 2 bases; unmatched bases: 15. The CDR3 sequence is 19 residues long. The germline V gene has CDR1 SGHRS and CDR2 YFSETQ.

In DNA, the CDR3 is TGTGCCAGCAGCCAGAGGGATGGAGAGACCCAGTACTTC. Protein product: CASSQRDGETQYF. The rearrangement links TRBV7-2 to TRBJ2-5, with D tentatively TRBD2 (5 bases). There are 13 residues in the CDR3. Germline V gives CDR1 SGHTA, CDR2 FQGNSA. The V end was cut by 5 bases, the J end by 4 bases, with 11 bases between.

The chain combines TRBV7-2 with TRBJ1-1; no clear D. Germline values: CDR1 SGHTA, CDR2 FQGNSA. V lost 1 base and J lost 2, with 5 bases in between. The CDR3 has 13 amino acids. CDR3 in amino acids: CASSLVVNTEAFF. The CDR3 bases are TGTGCCAGCAGCTTAGTGGTAAACACTGAAGCTTTCTTT.

The gene calls are TRBV5-1 and TRBJ2-1, with 7 bases aligning to TRBD1. The V gene's germline CDR1 is SGHRS and CDR2 YFSETQ. Trimming removed 4 bases from V and 5 bases from J; junction bases left unmatched: 6. The CDR3 length is 14 residues. The CDR3, as DNA: TGCGCCAGCAGCACGGGACAGCCTAACAATGAGCAGTTCTTC. Translation: CASSTGQPNNEQFF.